One sample yielded the 15 T cell receptor beta chains listed below, sequenced in a study of blood T cell repertoires in COVID-19. Libraries were prepared by immunoSEQ multiplex PCR; TCRdb keeps only in-frame clonotypes and omits some of them. The sample yields some 150,000 clones, approximately 88% seen once. Sequencing was done on a sample of peripheral blood. Receptors originate from a woman aged 50 to 60 with acute or convalescent COVID-19.

The chain couples TRBV29-1 to TRBJ2-7, with 11 bases that match TRBD1. The V segment lost 3 bases and the J segment 1 base; nucleotides outside the gene matches: 8. Germline-derived CDR1 and CDR2 are SQVTM and ANQGSEA. The CDR3 is made up of 16 amino acids. Written as DNA, the CDR3 is TGCAGCGTTGATCGCTCGGGGACAGGGGGTTCCTACGAGCAGTACTTC. It translates to CSVDRSGTGGSYEQYF.

This clone was observed a handful of times. This rearrangement joins TRBV7-3 to TRBJ2-2, with 9 bases aligning to TRBD1. This CDR3 contains 16 residues. Trimming removed 2 bases from V and 5 bases from J; junction bases left unmatched: 6. Germline CDR1 SGHTA, CDR2 FQGTGA. The CDR3 spells CASSLQQGASTGELFF. The DNA of the CDR3 is TGTGCCAGCAGCTTACAACAGGGGGCGTCAACCGGGGAGCTGTTTTTT.

The chain couples TRBV20-1 to TRBJ1-3; 8 bases align to TRBD1. The CDR3 totals 14 residues. Germline V gives CDR1 DFQATT, CDR2 SNEGSKA (reference sequence). V dropped 3 bases and J dropped 8; count of bases not matched to a gene: 9. The CDR3 reads CSASLPGQGDTIYF. The DNA of the CDR3 is TGCAGTGCTAGTCTTCCCGGACAGGGAGACACCATATATTTT.

This rearrangement joins TRBV11-3 to TRBJ2-1; D is unclear. Germline CDR1 SGHNT, CDR2 YENEEA. V lost 5 bases to trimming and J lost 3 bases, with 11 bases between them. The CDR3 covers 14 residues. CDR3: CASSQTVGYNEQFF. The DNA of the CDR3 is TGTGCCAGCAGCCAAACAGTGGGCTACAATGAGCAGTTCTTC.

Only one count was recorded for this clone. V and J are TRBV10-3 and TRBJ1-2; the D gene is possibly TRBD1 (5 bases). Germline CDR1 reads ENHRY; CDR2 reads SYGVKD. V shed 9 bases and J shed 4 bases, with 15 bases lying between them. The CDR3 sequence is 13 residues long. The CDR3 sequence: CAIRIDSTYGYTF. The CDR3 coding sequence is TGTGCCATAAGAATAGACAGTACCTATGGCTACACCTTC.

This chain links TRBV27 with TRBJ1-1, with D tentatively TRBD1 (6 bases). Germline V lookup: CDR1 MNHEY, CDR2 SMNVEV (reference sequence). The CDR3 extends over 13 amino acids. Trimming shortened V by 5 bases and J by 1 base, and 8 bases separated the two germline ends. CDR3: CASSVQGNTEAFF. The CDR3 DNA is TGTGCCAGCAGTGTACAGGGGAACACTGAAGCTTTCTTT.

This clone was seen just once. The rearrangement links TRBV12-1 to TRBJ1-1; TRBD1, the D gene given by the table, was not confirmed from the DNA. TRBV12-1 is a known pseudogene. The CDR3 is made up of 17 amino acids. CDR3 bases: TGTGCCAGCAGCTCCAGGACAGGGAGGGAGATGAACACTGAAGCTTTCTTT. Amino acid sequence: CASSSRTGREMNTEAFF.

The chain has TRBV6-6 and TRBJ1-5; possibly TRBD1 for D (6 bases). The V gene's germline CDR1 is MNHNY and CDR2 SVGAGI (reference sequence). With 2 bases removed from V and 6 bases from J, the gap between germline ends came to 17 bases. CDR3 size: 16 residues. The CDR3 is CASSYAGGGAGQPQHF. CDR3 in DNA: TGTGCCAGCAGTTACGCGGGGGGGGGCGCCGGTCAGCCCCAGCATTTT.

This rearrangement joins TRBV2 to TRBJ1-2, with 10 bases fitting TRBD1. Losses at the gene ends were 5 bases for V and 5 bases for J; bases not matched to a gene: 8. This CDR3 has 15 residues. Germline lookup yields CDR1 SNHLY and CDR2 FYNNEI. The DNA for the CDR3 is TGTGCCAGCAGTTTTGACAGGGGGCGAGAGTATGGCTACACCTTC. Translation: CASSFDRGREYGYTF.

The gene calls are TRBV13 and TRBJ2-7, with D possibly TRBD2 on 5 matching bases. Germline values: CDR1 PRHDT, CDR2 FYEKMQ (reference sequence). The CDR3 length is 14 residues. The V gene lost 5 bases and the J gene lost 6 bases, with 17 bases spanning the gap. CDR3 region: CASSVRDGRVEQYF. The CDR3 DNA reads TGTGCCAGCAGCGTTAGGGATGGGAGAGTCGAGCAGTACTTC.

The genes are TRBV11-2 and TRBJ1-2, with D possibly TRBD1 on 5 matching bases. V lost 4 bases and J 8 bases, leaving 11 bases between the germline ends. Germline-derived CDR1 and CDR2 are SGHAT and FQNNGV. This CDR3 has 12 residues. CDR3 residues: CASSYSREGYTF. DNA for the CDR3: TGTGCCAGCAGCTACTCCAGGGAAGGCTACACCTTC.

The gene calls are TRBV24-1 and TRBJ2-7; 7 bases are a match to TRBD1. V was pared by 5 bases and J by 6 bases, with 0 bases of the junction left unmatched. CDR1 and CDR2 from the germline V gene are KGHDR and SFDVKD. The CDR3 runs 11 residues. CDR3 sequence (DNA): TGTGCCACCAGTGGACAGGGCGAGCAGTACTTC. Translation: CATSGQGEQYF.

A single count supports this clone. DNA of the CDR3: TGTGCCAGTAGTAGAGAGGGGGCGCGAGGCTACACCTTC. This sequence encodes CASSREGARGYTF. This chain joins TRBV19 and TRBJ1-2; the match to TRBD1 covers 7 bases. With 4 bases clipped from V and 8 bases from J, the junction kept 7 bases outside the gene matches. Germline V CDR1 and CDR2: LNHDA, SQIVND (reference sequence). CDR3 length equals 13 residues.

The genes are TRBV30 and TRBJ1-5; D is possibly TRBD1 (6 bases). Germline values: CDR1 GTSNPN, CDR2 SVGIG (reference sequence). The CDR3 is 15 residues long. V gave up 3 bases and J gave up 0 bases, with 12 bases separating them. The CDR3 loop reads CAWSRTGRSNQPQHF. CDR3 nucleotide sequence: TGTGCCTGGAGCCGTACAGGGCGTAGCAATCAGCCCCAGCATTTT.

This clone was detected only a few times. A read error may account for a junction end that differs from germline. The chain recombines TRBV6-6 with TRBJ1-5, with D possibly matching TRBD1 (6 bases). Germline values: CDR1 MNHNY, CDR2 SVGAGI (reference sequence). CDR3 length: 16 amino acids. The CDR3 DNA reads TGTGCCAGCACTTACGCCCAGGGGTATAGCAATCAGCCCCAGCATTTT. Protein: CASTYAQGYSNQPQHF.